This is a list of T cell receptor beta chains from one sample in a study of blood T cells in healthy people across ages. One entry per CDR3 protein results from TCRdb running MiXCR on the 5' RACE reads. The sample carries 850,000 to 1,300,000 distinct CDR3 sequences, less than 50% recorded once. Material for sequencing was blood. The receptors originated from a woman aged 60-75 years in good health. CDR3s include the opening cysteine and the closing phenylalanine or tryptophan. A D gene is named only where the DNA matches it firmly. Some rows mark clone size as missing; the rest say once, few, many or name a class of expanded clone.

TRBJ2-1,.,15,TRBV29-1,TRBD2,CSVGTSGIFSDEQFF,TGCAGCGTTGGCACTAGCGGGATTTTTTCGGACGAGCAGTTCTTC
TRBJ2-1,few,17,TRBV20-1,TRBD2,CSATSPNSGRARDEQFF,TGCAGTGCTACCTCTCCAAATAGCGGGAGGGCCCGGGATGAGCAGTTCTTC
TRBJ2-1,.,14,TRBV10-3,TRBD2,CAIWGGRSYNEQFF,TGTGCCATTTGGGGCGGGAGGTCCTACAATGAGCAGTTCTTC
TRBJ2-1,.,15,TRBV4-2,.,CASSQEGFAGNEQFF,TGTGCCAGCAGCCAGGAGGGCTTCGCGGGGAATGAGCAGTTCTTC
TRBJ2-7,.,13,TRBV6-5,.,CASSYLGRYEQYF,TGTGCCAGCAGTTACTTGGGTCGATACGAGCAGTACTTC
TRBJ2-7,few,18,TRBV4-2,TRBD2,CASSPRRRLAESSYEQYF,TGTGCCAGCAGCCCAAGGAGGAGACTAGCGGAGAGCTCCTACGAGCAGTACTTC
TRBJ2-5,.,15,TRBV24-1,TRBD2,CATSPLAGVGETQYF,TGTGCCACCAGTCCTCTAGCGGGAGTAGGGGAGACCCAGTACTTC
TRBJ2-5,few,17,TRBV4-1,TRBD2,CASSHTPSGRVQETQYF,TGCGCCAGCAGCCATACCCCCTCGGGGAGGGTCCAAGAGACCCAGTACTTC
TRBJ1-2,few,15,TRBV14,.,CASSPDSFPGYGYTF,TGTGCCAGCAGCCCGGACAGCTTCCCTGGGTATGGCTACACCTTC
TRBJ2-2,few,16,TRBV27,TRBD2,CASKTGTSGYTGELFF,TGTGCCAGCAAAACCGGGACTAGCGGATATACCGGGGAGCTGTTTTTT
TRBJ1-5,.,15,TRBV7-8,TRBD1,CASSLERGRNQPQHF,TGTGCCAGCAGCTTAGAAAGGGGGCGAAACCAGCCCCAGCATTTT
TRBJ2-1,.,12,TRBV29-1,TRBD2,CGVSGTLDEQFF,TGCGGCGTTAGCGGGACATTGGATGAGCAGTTCTTC
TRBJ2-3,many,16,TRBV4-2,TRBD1,CASSQVGTVAGDTQYF,TGTGCCAGCAGCCAAGTAGGGACAGTTGCCGGAGATACGCAGTATTTT
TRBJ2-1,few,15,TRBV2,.,CASSERGRLSNEQFF,TGTGCCAGCAGTGAACGGGGGAGGCTTTCGAATGAGCAGTTCTTC
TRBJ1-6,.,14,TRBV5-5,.,CASSLVPPYSPLHF,TGTGCCAGCAGCTTGGTTCCCCCTTATTCACCCCTCCACTTT
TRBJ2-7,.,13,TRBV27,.,CASSYSVTYEQYF,TGTGCCAGCAGTTACAGTGTTACCTACGAGCAGTACTTC
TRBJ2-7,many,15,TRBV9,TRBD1,CASSVTGTGEGEQYF,TGTGCCAGCAGCGTAACCGGGACAGGGGAGGGGGAGCAGTACTTC
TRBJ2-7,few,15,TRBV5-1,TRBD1,CASSAQGDIAYEQYF,TGCGCCAGCAGCGCTCAGGGGGACATCGCCTACGAGCAGTACTTC
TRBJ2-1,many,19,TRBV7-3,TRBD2,CASRLTSALSSGTINEQFF,TGTGCCAGCAGACTAACCTCGGCTTTGTCTAGCGGGACCATCAATGAGCAGTTCTTC
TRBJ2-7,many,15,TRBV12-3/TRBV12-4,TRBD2,CASSQTSGRGYEQYF,TGTGCCAGCAGCCAGACTAGCGGGAGGGGGTACGAGCAGTACTTC
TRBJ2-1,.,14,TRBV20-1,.,CSAPLGLRSGEQFF,TGCAGTGCCCCCTTGGGACTCCGCAGCGGGGAGCAGTTCTTC
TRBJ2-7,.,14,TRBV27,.,CASSMGLPYNEQYF,TGTGCCAGCAGCATGGGACTCCCCTACAATGAGCAGTACTTC
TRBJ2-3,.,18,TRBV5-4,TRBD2,CASSLAKLAGDGSSTQYF,TGTGCCAGCAGCTTGGCGAAACTAGCGGGAGACGGTTCTTCTACGCAGTATTTT
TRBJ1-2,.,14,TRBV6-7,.,CASLTCGRRYGYTF,TGTGCCAGCCTCACTTGTGGCAGACGATATGGCTACACCTTC
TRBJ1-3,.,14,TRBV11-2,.,CASSLFASRNTIYF,TGTGCCAGCAGCTTGTTTGCATCGAGAAACACCATATATTTT
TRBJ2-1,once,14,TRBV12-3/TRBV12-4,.,CASSLVPGVDEQFF,TGTGCCAGCAGTTTAGTGCCAGGGGTGGATGAGCAGTTCTTC
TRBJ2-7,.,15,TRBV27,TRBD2,CASSLGLAVNYEQYF,TGTGCCAGCAGCCTAGGACTAGCGGTAAACTACGAGCAGTACTTC
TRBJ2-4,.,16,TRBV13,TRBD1,CASSLGPTGGEEEQYF,TGTGCCAGCAGCTTAGGCCCCACAGGGGGCGAGGAAGAGCAGTACTTC
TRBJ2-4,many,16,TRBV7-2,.,CASSLGGMGQLNIQYF,TGTGCCAGCAGCTTAGGGGGCATGGGGCAGTTAAACATTCAGTACTTC
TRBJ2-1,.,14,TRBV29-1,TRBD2,CSVDGGRVSNEQFF,TGCAGCGTTGATGGCGGGAGAGTTTCCAATGAGCAGTTCTTC
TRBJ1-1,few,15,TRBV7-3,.,CASSSSGLRGTEAFF,TGTGCCAGCAGCTCCTCGGGCTTAAGGGGCACTGAAGCTTTCTTT
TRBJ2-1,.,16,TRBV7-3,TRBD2,CACSLSELAGDHEQFF,TGTGCCTGCAGCTTATCGGAACTAGCGGGAGACCATGAGCAGTTCTTC
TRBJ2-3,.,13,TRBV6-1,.,CASMTEVTDTQYF,TGTGCCAGCATGACCGAAGTCACAGATACGCAGTATTTT
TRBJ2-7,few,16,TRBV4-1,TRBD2,CASSREGTERNYEQYF,TGCGCCAGCAGCCGGGAGGGTACCGAAAGAAACTACGAGCAGTACTTC
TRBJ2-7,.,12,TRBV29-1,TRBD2,CSVSSGSYEQYF,TGCAGCGTTTCTAGCGGGAGCTACGAGCAGTACTTC
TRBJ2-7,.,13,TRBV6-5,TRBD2,CAGSLGTSGEQYF,TGTGCCGGCAGCCTCGGGACTAGCGGCGAGCAGTACTTC
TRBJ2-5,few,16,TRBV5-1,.,CASSSEGRNPQETQYF,TGCGCCAGCAGCTCAGAAGGGAGAAACCCCCAAGAGACCCAGTACTTC
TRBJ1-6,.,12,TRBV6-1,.,CASSRTNSPLHF,TGTGCCAGCAGCCGGACAAATTCACCCCTCCACTTT
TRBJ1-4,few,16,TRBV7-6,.,CASSLDVGGTNEKLFF,TGTGCCAGCAGCTTAGACGTCGGGGGAACTAATGAAAAACTGTTTTTT
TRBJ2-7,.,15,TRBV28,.,CASSRAETSRYEQYF,TGTGCCAGCAGCCGAGCAGAGACCTCCCGCTACGAGCAGTACTTC
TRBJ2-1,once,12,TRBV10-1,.,CASTGDHNEQFF,TGCGCCAGTACAGGAGATCACAATGAGCAGTTCTTC
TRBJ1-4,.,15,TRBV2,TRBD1,CASSVSGTVYEKLFF,TGTGCCAGCAGCGTCTCCGGGACAGTTTACGAAAAACTGTTTTTT
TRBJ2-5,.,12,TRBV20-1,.,CSATLAMETQYF,TGCAGTGCCACCCTAGCCATGGAGACCCAGTACTTC
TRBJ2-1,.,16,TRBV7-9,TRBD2,CANSPRLAGSINEQFF,TGTGCCAACAGCCCCCGACTAGCGGGATCCATCAATGAGCAGTTCTTC
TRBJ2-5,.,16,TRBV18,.,CASSPPNTQEMETQYF,TGTGCCAGCTCACCTCCGAATACACAGGAGATGGAGACCCAGTACTTC
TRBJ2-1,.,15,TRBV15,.,CATSSPPQGRNEQFF,TGTGCCACCAGCAGCCCCCCACAGGGGAGGAATGAGCAGTTCTTC
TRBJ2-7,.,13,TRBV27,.,CASSVPGVDEQYF,TGTGCCAGCAGTGTACCAGGGGTGGACGAGCAGTACTTC
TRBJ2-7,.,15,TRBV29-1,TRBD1,CSVIEYWDRDYEQYF,TGCAGCGTTATTGAATATTGGGACAGGGATTACGAGCAGTACTTC
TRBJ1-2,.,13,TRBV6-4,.,CASRAGPGYGYTF,TGTGCCAGCAGAGCGGGGCCAGGCTATGGCTACACCTTC
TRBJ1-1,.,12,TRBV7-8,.,CASSLEVQQAFF,TGTGCCAGCAGCTTAGAAGTCCAACAAGCTTTCTTT
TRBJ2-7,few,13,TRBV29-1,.,CSVEGRSLYEQYF,TGCAGCGTTGAAGGGCGGTCTCTCTACGAGCAGTACTTC
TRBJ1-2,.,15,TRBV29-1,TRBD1,CSVDPGTGGASGYTF,TGCAGCGTTGACCCAGGGACAGGGGGCGCGTCTGGCTACACCTTC
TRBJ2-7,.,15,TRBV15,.,CATSRPIGGRYEQYF,TGTGCCACCAGCAGGCCAATTGGGGGGCGGTACGAGCAGTACTTC
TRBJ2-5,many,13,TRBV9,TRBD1,CASRGTGQETQYF,TGTGCCAGCAGAGGGACAGGGCAAGAGACCCAGTACTTC
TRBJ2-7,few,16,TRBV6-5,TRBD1,CASSQRPGGYSYEQYF,TGTGCCAGCAGTCAACGACCAGGGGGATATTCCTACGAGCAGTACTTC
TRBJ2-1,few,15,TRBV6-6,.,CASSYEGSAGNEQFF,TGTGCCAGCAGTTACGAGGGATCGGCGGGAAATGAGCAGTTCTTC
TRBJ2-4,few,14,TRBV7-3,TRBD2,CASSPGTSGNIQYF,TGTGCCAGCAGCCCGGGGACTAGCGGAAACATTCAGTACTTC